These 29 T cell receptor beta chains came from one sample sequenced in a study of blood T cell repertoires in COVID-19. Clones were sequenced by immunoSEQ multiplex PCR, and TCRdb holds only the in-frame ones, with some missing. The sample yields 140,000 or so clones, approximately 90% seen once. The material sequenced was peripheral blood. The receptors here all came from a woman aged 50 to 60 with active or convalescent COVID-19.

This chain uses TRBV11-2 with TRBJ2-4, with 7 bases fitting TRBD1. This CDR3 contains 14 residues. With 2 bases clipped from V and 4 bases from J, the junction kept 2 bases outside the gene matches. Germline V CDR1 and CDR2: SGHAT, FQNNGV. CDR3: CASSLNRGKNIQYF. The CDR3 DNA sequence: TGTGCCAGCAGCTTAAACAGGGGTAAAAACATTCAGTACTTC.

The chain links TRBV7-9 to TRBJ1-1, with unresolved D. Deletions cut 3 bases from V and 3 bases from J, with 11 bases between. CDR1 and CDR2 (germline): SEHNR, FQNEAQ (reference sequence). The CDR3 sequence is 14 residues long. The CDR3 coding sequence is TGTGCCAGCAGCTTGGGGAGCCTTGACACTGAAGCTTTCTTT. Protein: CASSLGSLDTEAFF.

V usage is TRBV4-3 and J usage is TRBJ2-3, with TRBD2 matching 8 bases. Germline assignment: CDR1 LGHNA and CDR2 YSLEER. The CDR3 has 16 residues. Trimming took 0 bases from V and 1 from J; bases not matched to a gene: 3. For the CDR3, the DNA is TGCGCCAGCAGCCAAGAGGCACTAGCGGGCACAGATACGCAGTATTTT. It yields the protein CASSQEALAGTDTQYF.

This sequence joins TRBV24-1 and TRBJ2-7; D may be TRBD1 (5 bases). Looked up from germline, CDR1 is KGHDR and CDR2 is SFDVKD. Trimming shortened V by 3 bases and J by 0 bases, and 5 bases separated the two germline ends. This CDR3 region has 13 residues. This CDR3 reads CATSDDSSYEQYF. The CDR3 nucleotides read TGTGCCACCAGTGATGACAGCTCCTACGAGCAGTACTTC.

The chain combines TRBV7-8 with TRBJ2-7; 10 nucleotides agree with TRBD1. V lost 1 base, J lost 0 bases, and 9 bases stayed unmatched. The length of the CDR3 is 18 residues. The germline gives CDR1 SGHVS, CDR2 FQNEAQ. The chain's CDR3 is CASSLGDRGLLSSYEQYF. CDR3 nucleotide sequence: TGTGCCAGCAGCTTAGGGGACAGGGGCCTTTTGAGCTCCTACGAGCAGTACTTC.

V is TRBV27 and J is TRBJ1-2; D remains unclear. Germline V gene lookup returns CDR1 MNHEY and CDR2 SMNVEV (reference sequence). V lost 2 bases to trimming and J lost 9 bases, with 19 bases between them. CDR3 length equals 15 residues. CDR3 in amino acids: CASSLLSTRLMRYTF. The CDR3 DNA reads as TGTGCCAGCAGTTTACTGTCAACCAGACTTATGCGCTACACCTTC.

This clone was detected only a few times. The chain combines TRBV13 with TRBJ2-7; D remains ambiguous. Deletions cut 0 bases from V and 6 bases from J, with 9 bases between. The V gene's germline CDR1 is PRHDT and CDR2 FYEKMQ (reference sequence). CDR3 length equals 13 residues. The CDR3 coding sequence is TGTGCCAGCAGCTTAGGCCATGGAGCCGAGCAGTACTTC. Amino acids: CASSLGHGAEQYF.

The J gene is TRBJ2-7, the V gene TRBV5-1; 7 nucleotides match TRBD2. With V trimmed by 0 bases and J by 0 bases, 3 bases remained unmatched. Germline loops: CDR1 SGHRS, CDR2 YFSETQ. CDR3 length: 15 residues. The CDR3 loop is CASSLAGGNSYEQYF. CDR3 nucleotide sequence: TGCGCCAGCAGCTTGGCGGGGGGAAACTCCTACGAGCAGTACTTC.

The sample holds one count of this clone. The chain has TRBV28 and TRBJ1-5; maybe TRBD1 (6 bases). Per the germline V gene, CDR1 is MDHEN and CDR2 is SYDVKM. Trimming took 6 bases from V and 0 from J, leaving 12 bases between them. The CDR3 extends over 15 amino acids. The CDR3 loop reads CASSLTGFSNQPQHF. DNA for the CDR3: TGTGCCAGCAGCCTTACAGGGTTTAGCAATCAGCCCCAGCATTTT. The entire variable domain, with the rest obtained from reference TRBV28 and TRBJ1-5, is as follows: DVKVTQSSRYLVKRTGEKVFLECVQDMDHENMFWYRQDPGLGLRLIYFSYDVKMKEKGDIPEGYSVSREKKERFSLILESASTNQTSMYLCASSLTGFSNQPQHFGDGTRLSIL.

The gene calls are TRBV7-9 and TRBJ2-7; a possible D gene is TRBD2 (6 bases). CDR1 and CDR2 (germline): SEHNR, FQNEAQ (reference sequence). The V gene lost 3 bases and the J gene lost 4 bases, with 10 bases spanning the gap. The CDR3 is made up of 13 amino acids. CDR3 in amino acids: CASSFGGIYEQYF. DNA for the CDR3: TGTGCCAGCAGCTTTGGGGGGATATACGAGCAGTACTTC.

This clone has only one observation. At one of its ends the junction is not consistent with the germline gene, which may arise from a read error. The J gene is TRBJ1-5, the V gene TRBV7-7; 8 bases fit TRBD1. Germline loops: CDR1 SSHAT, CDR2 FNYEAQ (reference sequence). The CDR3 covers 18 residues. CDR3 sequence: CASTQTGEGGVGGQPQHF. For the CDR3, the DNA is TGTGCTAGCACCCAGACAGGGGAAGGAGGAGTGGGTGGCCAGCCCCAGCATTTT. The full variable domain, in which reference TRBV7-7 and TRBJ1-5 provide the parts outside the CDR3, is GAGVSQSPRYKVTKRGQDVTLRCDPISSHATLYWYQQALGQGPEFLTYFNYEAQPDKSGLPSDRFSAERPEGSISTLTIQRTEQRDSAMYRCASTQTGEGGVGGQPQHFGDGTRLSIL.

The CDR3 bases are TGTGCCAGCTTAGGACAGGGAAATTCACCCCTCCACTTT. Translated: CASLGQGNSPLHF. The gene calls are TRBV2 and TRBJ1-6; TRBD1 aligns across 8 bases. The CDR3 runs 13 residues. CDR1 and CDR2 (germline): SNHLY, FYNNEI. V gave up 8 bases and J gave up 7 bases; unmatched junction bases: 4.

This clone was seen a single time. The CDR3 coding sequence is TGTGCCAGCAGCATTAGTACAGGCGGCGGGGAGCTGTTTTTT. Protein product: CASSISTGGGELFF. The V call is TRBV11-1, the J call TRBJ2-2; D possibly corresponds to TRBD1 (5 bases). There are 14 residues in the CDR3. V lost 5 bases and J 7 bases, leaving 14 bases between the germline ends. Germline V gene data show CDR1 as SGHAT and CDR2 as FQDESV (reference sequence).

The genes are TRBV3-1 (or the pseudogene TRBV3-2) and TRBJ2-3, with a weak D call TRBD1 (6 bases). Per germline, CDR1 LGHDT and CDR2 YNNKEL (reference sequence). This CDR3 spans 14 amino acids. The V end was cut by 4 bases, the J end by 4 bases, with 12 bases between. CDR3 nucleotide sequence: TGTGCCAGCAGCCGCAACAGGGCTCCAGATACGCAGTATTTT. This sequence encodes CASSRNRAPDTQYF.

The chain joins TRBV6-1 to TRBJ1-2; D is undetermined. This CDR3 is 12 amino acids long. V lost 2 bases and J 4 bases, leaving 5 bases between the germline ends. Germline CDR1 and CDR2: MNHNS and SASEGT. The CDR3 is CASSEQAYGYTF. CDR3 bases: TGTGCCAGCAGTGAACAGGCCTATGGCTACACCTTC.

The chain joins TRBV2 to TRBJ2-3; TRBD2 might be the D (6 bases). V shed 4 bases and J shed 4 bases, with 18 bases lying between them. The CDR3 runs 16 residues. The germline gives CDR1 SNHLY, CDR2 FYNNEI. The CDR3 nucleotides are TGTGCCAGCAGTGTCACCGGGACTCAAATATCAGATACGCAGTATTTT. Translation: CASSVTGTQISDTQYF.

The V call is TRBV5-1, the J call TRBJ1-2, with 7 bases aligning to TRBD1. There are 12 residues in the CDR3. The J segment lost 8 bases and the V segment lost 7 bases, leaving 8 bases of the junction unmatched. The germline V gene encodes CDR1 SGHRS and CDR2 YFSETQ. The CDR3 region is CASLGQAGGYTF. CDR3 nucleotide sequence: TGCGCCAGCCTTGGACAGGCCGGCGGCTACACCTTC. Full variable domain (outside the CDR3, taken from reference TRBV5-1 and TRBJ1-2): KAGVTQTPRYLIKTRGQQVTLSCSPISGHRSVSWYQQTPGQGLQFLFEYFSETQRNKGNFPGRFSGRQFSNSRSEMNVSTLELGDSALYLCASLGQAGGYTFGSGTRLTVV.

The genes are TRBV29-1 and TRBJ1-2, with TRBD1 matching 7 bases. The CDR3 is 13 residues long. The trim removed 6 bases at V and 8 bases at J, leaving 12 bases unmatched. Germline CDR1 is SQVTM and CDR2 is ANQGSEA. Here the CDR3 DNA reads TGCAGCGTGGGGAAGAGAGGGGGCCGGGGCTACACCTTC. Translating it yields CSVGKRGGRGYTF.

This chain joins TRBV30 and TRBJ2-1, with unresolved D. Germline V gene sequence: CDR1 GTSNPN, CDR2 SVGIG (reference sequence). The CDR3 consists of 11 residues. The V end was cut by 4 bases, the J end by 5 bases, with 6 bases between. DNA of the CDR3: TGTGCCTGGACTAATAACAATGAGCAGTTCTTC. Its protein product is CAWTNNNEQFF.

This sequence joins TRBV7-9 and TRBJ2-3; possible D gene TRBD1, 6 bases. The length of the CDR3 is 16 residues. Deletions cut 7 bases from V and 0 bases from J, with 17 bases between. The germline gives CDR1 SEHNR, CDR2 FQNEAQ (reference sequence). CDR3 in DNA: TGTGCCAGCACCGTGGGGGCAGGGCCTAGCACAGATACGCAGTATTTT. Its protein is CASTVGAGPSTDTQYF. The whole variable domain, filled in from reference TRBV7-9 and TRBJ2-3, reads DTGVSQNPRHKITKRGQNVTFRCDPISEHNRLYWYRQTLGQGPEFLTYFQNEAQLEKSRLLSDRFSAERPKGSFSTLEIQRTEQGDSAMYLCASTVGAGPSTDTQYFGPGTRLTVL.

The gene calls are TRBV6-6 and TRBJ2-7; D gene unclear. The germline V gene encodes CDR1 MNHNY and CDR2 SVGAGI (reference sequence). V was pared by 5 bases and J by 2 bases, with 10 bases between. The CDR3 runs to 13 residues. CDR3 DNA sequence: TGTGCCAGCAGTAGCCGGTCTCCCTACGAGCAGTACTTC. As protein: CASSSRSPYEQYF.

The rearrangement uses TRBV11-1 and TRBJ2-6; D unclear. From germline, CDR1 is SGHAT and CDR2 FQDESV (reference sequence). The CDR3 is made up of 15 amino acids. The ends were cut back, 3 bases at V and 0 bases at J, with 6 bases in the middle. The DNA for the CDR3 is TGTGCCAGCAGCTTTTCAGACTCTGGGGCCAACGTCCTGACTTTC. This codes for CASSFSDSGANVLTF.

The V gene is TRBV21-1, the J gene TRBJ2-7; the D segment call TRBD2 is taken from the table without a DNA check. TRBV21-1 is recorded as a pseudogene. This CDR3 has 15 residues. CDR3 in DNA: TGTGCCAGCAGCAAAGGGCTAGCGGTACCCTACGAGCAGTACTTC. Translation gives CASSKGLAVPYEQYF.

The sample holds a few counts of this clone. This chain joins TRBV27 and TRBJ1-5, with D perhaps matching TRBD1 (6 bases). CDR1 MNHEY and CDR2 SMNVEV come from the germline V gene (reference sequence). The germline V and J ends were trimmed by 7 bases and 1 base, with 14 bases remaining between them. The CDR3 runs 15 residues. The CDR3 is CASTLTGLSNQPQHF. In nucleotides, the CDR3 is TGTGCCAGCACATTAACAGGGCTAAGCAATCAGCCCCAGCATTTT.

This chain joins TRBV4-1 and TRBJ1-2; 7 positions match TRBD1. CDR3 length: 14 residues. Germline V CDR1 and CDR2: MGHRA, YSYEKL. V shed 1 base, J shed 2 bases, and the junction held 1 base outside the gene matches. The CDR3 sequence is CASSQVGQNYGYTF. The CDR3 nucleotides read TGCGCCAGCAGCCAAGTGGGACAGAACTATGGCTACACCTTC.

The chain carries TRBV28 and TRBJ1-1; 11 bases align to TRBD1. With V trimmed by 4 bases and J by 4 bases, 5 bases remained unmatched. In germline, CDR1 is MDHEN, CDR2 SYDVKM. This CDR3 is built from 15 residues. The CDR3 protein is CASSSPGTGGTEAFF. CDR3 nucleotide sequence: TGTGCCAGCAGTTCGCCCGGGACAGGGGGCACTGAAGCTTTCTTT.

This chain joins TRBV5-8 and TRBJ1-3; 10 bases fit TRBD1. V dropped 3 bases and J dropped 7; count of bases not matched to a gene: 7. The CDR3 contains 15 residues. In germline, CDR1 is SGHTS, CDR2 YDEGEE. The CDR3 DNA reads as TGTGCCAGCAGCTCCAGACAGGGGGCTCGGAACACCATATATTTT. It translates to CASSSRQGARNTIYF.

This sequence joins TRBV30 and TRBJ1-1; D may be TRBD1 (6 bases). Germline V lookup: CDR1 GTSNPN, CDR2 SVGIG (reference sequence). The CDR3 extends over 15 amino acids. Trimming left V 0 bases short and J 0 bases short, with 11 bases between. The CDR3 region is CAWSVQNRVNTEAFF. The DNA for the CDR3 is TGTGCCTGGAGTGTACAGAACAGGGTGAACACTGAAGCTTTCTTT.

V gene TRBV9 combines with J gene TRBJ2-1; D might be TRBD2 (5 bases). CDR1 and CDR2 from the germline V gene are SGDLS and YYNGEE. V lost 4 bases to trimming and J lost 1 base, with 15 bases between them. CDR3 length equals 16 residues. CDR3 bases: TGTGCCAGCAGCCCCCGTCTGGACTGGTCCTACAATGAGCAGTTCTTC. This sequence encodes CASSPRLDWSYNEQFF.